A selection of T cell receptor beta chains follows, all from one sample in a study of blood T cell repertoires in COVID-19. The data were produced by immunoSEQ multiplex PCR, yet TCRdb's version contains in-frame clones alone and is incomplete. The sample includes fewer than 250,000 clones, about 89% seen only once; the top ten take 4% to 6%. The specimen was peripheral blood. Receptors were obtained from a woman in her thirties or forties with acute or convalescent COVID-19. Both conserved end residues are part of each CDR3. D genes are given only for firm matches. Only part of the rows carry a size: once, few, many, or a class if the clone is expanded.

.,14,.,TRBV7-9,TRBJ1-1,TGTGCCAGCAGCTTAGGACAATTCAACACTGAAGCTTTCTTT,CASSLGQFNTEAFF
TRBD2,15,.,TRBV6-2/TRBV6-3,TRBJ2-1,TGTGCCAGCAGCCGGACTAGATCCTTCTACAATGAGCAGTTCTTC,CASSRTRSFYNEQFF
TRBD1,14,.,TRBV5-1,TRBJ2-4,TGCGCCAGCAGCTGGACAGGGTCAGAAAACATTCAGTACTTC,CASSWTGSENIQYF
.,14,once,TRBV18,TRBJ1-4,TGTGCCAGCTCACCTCTCGGCGGGGGTGAAAAACTGTTTTTT,CASSPLGGGEKLFF
.,14,.,TRBV11-2,TRBJ2-2,TGTGCCAGCAGCTTAAACCGACAGACCGGGGAGCTGTTTTTT,CASSLNRQTGELFF
TRBD1,16,.,TRBV10-1,TRBJ1-1,TGCGCCAGCAGTTCGCCTAGACAGGGGAGGAACACTGAAGCTTTCTTT,CASSSPRQGRNTEAFF
.,13,.,TRBV19,TRBJ1-1,TGTGCCAGTAGTAGCAGGGCCTACGGTGAAGCTTTCTTT,CASSSRAYGEAFF
TRBD1,17,.,TRBV27,TRBJ2-3,TGTGCCAGCAGTTCGGTCACAGGGGGCGAAGTATTAGATACGCAGTATTTT,CASSSVTGGEVLDTQYF
.,16,.,TRBV6-4,TRBJ1-3,TGTGCCAGCACTCATCCAACAGGGAGCTCTGGAAACACCATATATTTT,CASTHPTGSSGNTIYF
TRBD1,15,.,TRBV13,TRBJ1-2,TGTGCCAGCAGCCGGGACAGGGGGTATGTGGATGGCTACACCTTC,CASSRDRGYVDGYTF
.,13,.,TRBV15,TRBJ2-5,TGTGCCACCAGCCCCCTAGCCGTGGAGACCCAGTACTTC,CATSPLAVETQYF
.,15,.,TRBV6-1,TRBJ2-5,TGTGCCAGCAGTGCAGCGACAGGCAGCCAAGAGACCCAGTACTTC,CASSAATGSQETQYF
TRBD1,15,.,TRBV5-8,TRBJ1-1,TGTGCCAGCAGCCCCCTGGGACAGGGATTTACTGAAGCTTTCTTT,CASSPLGQGFTEAFF
.,14,.,TRBV5-1,TRBJ2-3,TGCGCCAGCAGCTTGTTTCAGGGAACAGATACGCAGTATTTT,CASSLFQGTDTQYF
.,13,.,TRBV5-8,TRBJ1-4,TGTGCCAGCCCTCGGGGGGGAAATGAAAAACTGTTTTTT,CASPRGGNEKLFF
TRBD1,13,.,TRBV29-1,TRBJ1-6,TGCAGCGCTAAGACAGGGTTGGATTCACCCCTCCACTTT,CSAKTGLDSPLHF
.,14,.,TRBV18,TRBJ1-2,TGTGCCAGCTCACCAGTGTCTGTGAACTATGGCTACACCTTC,CASSPVSVNYGYTF
.,13,.,TRBV9,TRBJ1-2,TGTGCCAGCAGCCCAGGAGGAGGGTACGGCTACACCTTC,CASSPGGGYGYTF
.,16,once,TRBV25-1,TRBJ1-2,TGTGCCAGCAGTGAATCCCCCCCACGGACAGAATATGGCTACACCTTC,CASSESPPRTEYGYTF
.,11,.,TRBV7-9,TRBJ1-1,TGTGCCAGCAGCCACAGGATTGAAGCTTTCTTT,CASSHRIEAFF
.,15,few,TRBV5-4,TRBJ1-2,TGTGCCAGCAGCCCTAGTCTGGACAGAAACTATGGCTACACCTTC,CASSPSLDRNYGYTF
.,18,.,TRBV10-2,TRBJ2-1,TGCGCCAGCAGGCTCCCCCTCCAGCGGACCACCTCCTACAATGAGCAGTTCTTC,CASRLPLQRTTSYNEQFF
.,15,.,TRBV6-5,TRBJ1-2,TGTGCCAGCAGTTACAGTAGAGCCCTCAGGGAAGGGCACACCTTC,CASSYSRALREGHTF
TRBD1,15,.,TRBV24-1,TRBJ2-5,TGTGCCACCAGTGATTTACAACAGGGGGTGGAGACCCAGTACTTC,CATSDLQQGVETQYF
TRBD1,15,.,TRBV27,TRBJ1-4,TGTGCCAGCAGTACGCCGGGACAGGTGCATGAAAAACTGTTTTTT,CASSTPGQVHEKLFF
TRBD2,15,.,TRBV27,TRBJ2-1,TGTGCCAGCAGTTTCCGTAGCGGGGGGTACAATGAGCAGTTCTTC,CASSFRSGGYNEQFF
TRBD1,17,.,TRBV4-2,TRBJ1-6,TGTGCCAGCAGCCAGGACTTCCGGGACAGAACAAATTCACCCCTCCACTTT,CASSQDFRDRTNSPLHF
TRBD1,15,.,TRBV11-2,TRBJ2-1,TGTGCCAGCAGCATACGAGGGACAGGGTACAATGAGCAGTTCTTC,CASSIRGTGYNEQFF
.,15,once,TRBV5-1,TRBJ2-1,TGCGCCAGCAGCTTGGTGGCAGACTCCTACAATGAGCAGTTCTTC,CASSLVADSYNEQFF
.,11,.,TRBV6-6,TRBJ2-4,TGTGCCAGCAGTCCCGAGGGCATTCAGTACTTC,CASSPEGIQYF
TRBD2,13,.,TRBV30,TRBJ2-5,TGTGCCTGGGACCGCTGGGGAGGGGAGACCCAGTACTTC,CAWDRWGGETQYF
.,13,.,TRBV24-1,TRBJ2-1,TGTGCCACCAGTGACGGGGGGCTCAATGAGCAGTTCTTC,CATSDGGLNEQFF
.,14,.,TRBV29-1,TRBJ1-3,TGCAGCGTGGGCGGACGGGACAATCGAAACACCATATATTTT,CSVGGRDNRNTIYF
TRBD1,16,.,TRBV10-3,TRBJ1-2,TGTGCCATCAGTGAACCGGGACAGGGGGTTAGGATTGGCTACACCTTC,CAISEPGQGVRIGYTF
.,13,once,TRBV30,TRBJ1-1,TGTGCCTGGAGGCTCGACAGTCACACTGAAGCTTTCTTT,CAWRLDSHTEAFF
TRBD2,18,.,TRBV10-3,TRBJ2-3,TGTGCCATCAGTTCAACCGGGACTAGCGGGGGGAGCACAGATACGCAGTATTTT,CAISSTGTSGGSTDTQYF
.,12,.,TRBV29-1,TRBJ1-2,TGCAGCGTTGCTCCGTTTAACTATGGCTACACCTTC,CSVAPFNYGYTF
TRBD1,15,.,TRBV5-1,TRBJ2-1,TGCGCCAGCAGCTTCGGACAGGGGGCGGGGAATGAGCAGTTCTTC,CASSFGQGAGNEQFF
.,13,.,TRBV19,TRBJ2-2,TGTGCCACCGAGGGGGGGTTAGCCGGGGAGCTGTTTTTT,CATEGGLAGELFF
.,12,.,TRBV20-1,TRBJ1-2,TGCAGTGCTAGTAGGGAGGACTATGGCTACACCTTC,CSASREDYGYTF
.,15,.,TRBV28,TRBJ1-4,TGTGCCAGCAGTTCCTCAGGGGTCGCTAATGAAAAACTGTTTTTT,CASSSSGVANEKLFF
TRBD1,14,.,TRBV4-1,TRBJ1-2,TGCGCCAGCAGCCCGACGACAGGGCGTAATGGCTACACCTTC,CASSPTTGRNGYTF
TRBD1,15,.,TRBV4-2,TRBJ1-4,TGTGCCAGCAGCCAGACCGGGACAGGAAATGAAAAACTGTTTTTT,CASSQTGTGNEKLFF
.,14,.,TRBV7-9,TRBJ2-3,TGTGCCAGCAGCTTGATGCAGGGGTTGGATACGCAGTATTTT,CASSLMQGLDTQYF
.,14,.,TRBV7-2,TRBJ1-4,TGTGCCAGCAGTCCGGGACATGGGAATGAAAAACTGTTTTTT,CASSPGHGNEKLFF
.,13,.,TRBV9,TRBJ1-2,TGTGCCAGCAGCGTAGGGACAGTTTATGGCTACACCTTC,CASSVGTVYGYTF